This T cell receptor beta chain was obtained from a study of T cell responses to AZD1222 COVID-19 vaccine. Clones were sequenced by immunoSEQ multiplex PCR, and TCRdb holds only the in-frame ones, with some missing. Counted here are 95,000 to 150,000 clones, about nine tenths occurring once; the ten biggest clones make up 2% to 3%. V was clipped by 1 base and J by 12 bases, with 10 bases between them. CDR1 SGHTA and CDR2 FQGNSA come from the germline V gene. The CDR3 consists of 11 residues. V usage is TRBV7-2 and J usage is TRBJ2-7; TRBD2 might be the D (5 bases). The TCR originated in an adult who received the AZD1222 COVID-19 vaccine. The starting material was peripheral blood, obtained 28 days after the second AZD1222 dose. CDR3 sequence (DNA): TGTGCCAGCAGCTTAGGGGGAGTTAGGTACTTC. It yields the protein CASSLGGVRYF.